This T cell receptor beta chain was obtained from a study of CD8+ T cells in alopecia areata. The authors extracted RNA and reverse transcribed it into cDNA as the sequencing template. Profiling relied on immunoSEQ multiplex PCR, and the TCRdb table lists in-frame clones only, not all of them. Listed for the sample are around 290,000 clones, none seen a single time. Whole-study findings and limits: Lesional scalp, especially alopecia totalis/universalis, showed higher clonality than normal scalp.

V shed 1 base and J shed 1 base, with 12 bases lying between them. CDR1 and CDR2 from the germline V gene are NSQYPW and LRSPGD (reference sequence). There are 16 residues in the CDR3. Markers used for sorting pooled cutaneous lymph node cells were CD4, CD8alpha, NKG2D, NKG2ACE and others. There are a few counts of this clone. Its antigen remains unknown. The genes and germline here are from mouse. The read halts 4 residues ahead of the CDR3 end, with the missing end drawn from the germline J gene. The genes are TRBV1 and TRBJ2-4, with a tentative D call TRBD2 (6 bases). The clonotype originates from a C3H/HeJ mouse with alopecia areata. The mice in this strain carry MHC haplotype H2-k. Sequencing was performed on CD4+ T cells sorted from a lymph node. The part of the CDR3 DNA that was read is TGCACCTGCAGTGCAGGTCTGGGGTGGGGTCAAAAC. Translated, it gives CTCSAGLGWGQN. The complete CDR3 reads CTCSAGLGWGQNTLYF.